The following is a TCR beta chain sequence with its context. The antigen remains undetermined. Sequencing was performed with immunoSEQ multiplex PCR; in TCRdb, only in-frame clones are kept and a portion is missing. The sample holds 70,000 to 85,000 clones, roughly 82% seen once. The data were taken from a study of OX40 agonist ivuxolimab in advanced cancers. The study, taken as a whole, reports: CD4+ T cells averaged fewer expanded clones than CD8+ T cells.

Deletions cut 4 bases from V and 5 bases from J, with 15 bases between. The CDR3 covers 15 residues. Looked up from germline, CDR1 is LGHNA and CDR2 is YSLEER. The clonotype comes from an adult with an advanced solid tumor such as melanoma, head and neck, liver or kidney cancer. This chain links TRBV4-3 with TRBJ2-1, with D perhaps matching TRBD2 (6 bases). This specimen consisted of CD4+ or CD8+ T cells sorted from blood, obtained in a trial of the OX40 agonist ivuxolimab. The CDR3 region is CASSPEGRRDNEQFF. CDR3 sequence (DNA): TGCGCCAGCAGCCCTGAAGGTAGGAGGGACAATGAGCAGTTCTTC.